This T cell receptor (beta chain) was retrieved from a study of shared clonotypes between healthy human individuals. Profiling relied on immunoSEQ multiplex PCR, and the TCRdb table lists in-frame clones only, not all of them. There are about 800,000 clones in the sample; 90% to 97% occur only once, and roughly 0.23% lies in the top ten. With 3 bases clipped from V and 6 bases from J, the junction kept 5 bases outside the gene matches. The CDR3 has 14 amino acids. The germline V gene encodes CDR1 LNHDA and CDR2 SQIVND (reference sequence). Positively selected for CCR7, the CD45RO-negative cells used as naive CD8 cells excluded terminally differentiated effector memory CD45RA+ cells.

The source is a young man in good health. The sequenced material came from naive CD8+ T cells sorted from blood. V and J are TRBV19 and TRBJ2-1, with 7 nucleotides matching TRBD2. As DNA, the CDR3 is TGTGCCAGTAGTATCGGGACTAACGGCAATGAGCAGTTCTTC. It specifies CASSIGTNGNEQFF.